This T cell receptor (beta chain) appears in the sequencing data of a study of beta chain features in type 1 diabetes. The study's findings and limits: At VDJ recombination sites, type 1 diabetes patients had fewer insertions and more deleted nucleotides. Healthy donors had naive, central memory and Treg TCRB repertoires that appeared less similar than those seen among patients.

The CDR3 is made up of 12 amino acids. From germline, CDR1 is SGHDT and CDR2 YYEEEE. V was clipped by 2 bases and J by 10 bases; unmatched bases: 3. This clone was seen only once. Its matching antigen is unknown. Sorting based on CD45RO/CCR7/CD25/CD127/CD95/CD27 separated CD4+ naive, central memory, regulatory and stem cell-like memory cells. The study reverse transcribed the entire isolated RNA, so it sequenced expressed TCRB transcripts. Sequenced by immunoSEQ multiplex PCR; TCRdb stores in-frame clones only, minus some. The table records fewer than 250,000 clones, about 63% of them present only once.

This TCR came from a young man in good health. Material for sequencing was naive CD4+ T cells from blood. The gene calls are TRBV5-6 and TRBJ2-1; the match to TRBD2 covers 7 bases. CDR3 sequence reads: CASSLLAPEQFF. The DNA of the CDR3 is TGTGCCAGCAGCTTACTAGCGCCCGAGCAGTTCTTC.